This T cell receptor (beta chain) was retrieved from a study of OX40 agonist ivuxolimab in advanced cancers. Background on the study: The dose of intravenous ivuxolimab that patients received every 2 weeks ranged from 0.01 to 10 mg/kg. Patients in dose escalation had liver, melanoma, kidney or head and neck cancers.

Data came from immunoSEQ multiplex PCR; TCRdb stores just in-frame clones and leaves some out. This table has tens of thousands of clones, over 85% appearing once. Turning to this clone: Its antigen remains unknown.

Autoimmune disease history or systemic immunosuppression led to patient exclusion. This CDR3 has 17 amino acids. Germline lookup yields CDR1 PRHDT and CDR2 FYEKMQ (reference sequence). V lost 1 base and J lost 2; bases outside the gene matches: 7. Study conclusions and caveats: Low normalized T-cell clonal expansion also characterized some of the nonresponders.

Sequenced here: CD4+ or CD8+ T cells sorted from blood, sampled in a trial of the OX40 agonist ivuxolimab. This sequence originates from an adult with an advanced solid tumor such as melanoma, head and neck, liver or kidney cancer. V and J are TRBV13 and TRBJ2-7; 11 bases map to TRBD2. CDR3 amino acids: CASSLVLAGGFTYEQYF. For the CDR3, the DNA is TGTGCCAGCAGCTTAGTGCTAGCGGGAGGATTCACCTACGAGCAGTACTTC.